This T cell receptor beta chain is from a study of vaccination and CD4 T cells after COVID-19. Study-wide context: By nasal swab PCR, the convalescent patients were SARS-CoV-2 positive, with fewer than 10 mild cases and one severe. Stimulation used overlapping spike peptides from SARS-CoV-2, HCoV-NL63, HCoV-OC43 and HCoV-229E. Whole-study results and caveats: Among convalescent patients, a median 86.3% of reactive clones emerged only after vaccination.

The sample's treatment: roughly ten-day PBMC culture with coronavirus spike peptide pools or control peptides (ViraFEST assay). Cells received half-medium changes with fresh IL-2 medium on days 3 and 7. Germline V CDR1 and CDR2: ENHRY, SYGVKD. V lost 8 bases and J lost 4; bases outside the gene matches: 8. The CDR3 is 13 amino acids. Cultured CD4+ T cell DNA underwent sequencing with the Oncomine TCR Beta short-read assay. TCRdb independently ran MiXCR on the PCR reads; one entry per CDR3 protein. The sample records roughly 10,000 distinct CDR3 sequences, about 50% being singletons. On this clonotype itself: The antigen is not known.

This chain uses TRBV10-3 with TRBJ2-7, with 7 bases matching TRBD1. The sequenced material came from CD4+ T cells from blood, cultured in vitro. The receptor's source is a human donor who had recovered from COVID-19. CDR3 bases: TGTGCCATCGGGTGGGACAGTTCTTACGAGCAGTACTTC. Translated: CAIGWDSSYEQYF.